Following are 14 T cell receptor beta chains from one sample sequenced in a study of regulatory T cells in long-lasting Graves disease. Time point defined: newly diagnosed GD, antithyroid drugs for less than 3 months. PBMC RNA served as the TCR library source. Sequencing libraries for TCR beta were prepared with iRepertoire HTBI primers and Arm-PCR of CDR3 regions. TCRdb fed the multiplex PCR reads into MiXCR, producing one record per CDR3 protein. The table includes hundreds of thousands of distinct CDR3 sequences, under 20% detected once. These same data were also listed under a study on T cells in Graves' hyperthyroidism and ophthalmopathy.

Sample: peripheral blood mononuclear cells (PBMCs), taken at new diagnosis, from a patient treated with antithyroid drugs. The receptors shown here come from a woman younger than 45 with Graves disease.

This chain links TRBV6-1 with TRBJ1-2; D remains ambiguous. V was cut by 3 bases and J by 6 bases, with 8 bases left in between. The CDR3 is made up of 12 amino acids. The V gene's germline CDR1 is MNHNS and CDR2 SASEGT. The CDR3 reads CASSDLGNGYTF. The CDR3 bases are TGTGCCAGCAGTGATTTGGGGAATGGCTACACCTTC.

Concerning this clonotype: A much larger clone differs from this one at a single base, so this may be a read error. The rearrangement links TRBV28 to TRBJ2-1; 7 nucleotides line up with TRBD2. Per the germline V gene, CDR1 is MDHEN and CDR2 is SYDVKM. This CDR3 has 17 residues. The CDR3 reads CAGSRHLGGSTYNEQFF. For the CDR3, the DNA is TGTGCCGGCAGCCGCCACCTTGGCGGGAGCACCTACAATGAGCAGTTCTTC. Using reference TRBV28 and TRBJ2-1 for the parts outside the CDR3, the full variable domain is DVKVTQSSRYLVKRTGEKVFLECVQDMDHENMFWYRQDPGLGLRLIYFSYDVKMKEKGDIPEGYSVSREKKERFSLILESASTNQTSMYLCAGSRHLGGSTYNEQFFGPGTRLTVL.

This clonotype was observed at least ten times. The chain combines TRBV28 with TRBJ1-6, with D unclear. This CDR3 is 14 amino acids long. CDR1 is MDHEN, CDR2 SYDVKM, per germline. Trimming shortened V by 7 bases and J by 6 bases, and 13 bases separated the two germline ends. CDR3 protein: CASKRAGVNSPLHF. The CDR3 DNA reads TGTGCCAGCAAACGGGCCGGGGTTAATTCACCCCTCCACTTT.

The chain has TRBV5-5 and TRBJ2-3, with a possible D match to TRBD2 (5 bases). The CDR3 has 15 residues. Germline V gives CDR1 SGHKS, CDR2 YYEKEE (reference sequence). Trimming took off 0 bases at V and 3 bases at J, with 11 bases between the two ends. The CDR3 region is CASSLGPDSTDTQYF. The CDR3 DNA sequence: TGTGCCAGCAGCTTGGGGCCGGACTCAACAGATACGCAGTATTTT. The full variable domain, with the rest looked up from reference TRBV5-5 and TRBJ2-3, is DAGVTQSPTHLIKTRGQQVTLRCSPISGHKSVSWYQQVLGQGPQFIFQYYEKEERGRGNFPDRFSARQFPNYSSELNVNALLLGDSALYLCASSLGPDSTDTQYFGPGTRLTVL.

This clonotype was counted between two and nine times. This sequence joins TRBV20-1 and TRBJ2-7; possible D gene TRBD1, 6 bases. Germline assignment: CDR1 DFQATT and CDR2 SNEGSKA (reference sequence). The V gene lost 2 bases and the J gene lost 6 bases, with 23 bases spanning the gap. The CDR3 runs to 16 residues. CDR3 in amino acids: CSARPTGAGVWLEQYF. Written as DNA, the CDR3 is TGCAGTGCTAGACCCACCGGCGCAGGGGTCTGGCTCGAGCAGTACTTC.

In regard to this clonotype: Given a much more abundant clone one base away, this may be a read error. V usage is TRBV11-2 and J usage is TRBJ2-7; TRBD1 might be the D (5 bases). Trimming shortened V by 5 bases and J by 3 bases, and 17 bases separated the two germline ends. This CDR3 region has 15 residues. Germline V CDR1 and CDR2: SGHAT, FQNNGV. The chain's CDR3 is CASSENLGPYYEQYF. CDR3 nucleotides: TGTGCCAGCAGCGAAAACCTGGGGCCATACTACGAGCAGTACTTC.

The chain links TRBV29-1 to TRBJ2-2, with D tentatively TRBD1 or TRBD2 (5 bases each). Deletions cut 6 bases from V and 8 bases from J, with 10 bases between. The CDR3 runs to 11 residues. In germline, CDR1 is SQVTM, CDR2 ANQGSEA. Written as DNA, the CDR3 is TGCAGCGTCAGGTGGGGGGGGGAGCTGTTTTTT. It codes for CSVRWGGELFF.

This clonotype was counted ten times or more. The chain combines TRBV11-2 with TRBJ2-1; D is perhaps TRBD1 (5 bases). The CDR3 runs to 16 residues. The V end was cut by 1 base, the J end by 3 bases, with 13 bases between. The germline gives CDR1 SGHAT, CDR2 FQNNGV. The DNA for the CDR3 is TGTGCCAGCAGCTTAGTACCTCTTACAGGCTACAATGAGCAGTTCTTC. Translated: CASSLVPLTGYNEQFF.

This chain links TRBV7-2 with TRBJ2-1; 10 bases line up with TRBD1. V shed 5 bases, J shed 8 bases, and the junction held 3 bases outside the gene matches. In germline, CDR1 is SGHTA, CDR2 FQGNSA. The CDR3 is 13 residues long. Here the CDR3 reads CASSQTGGYEQFF. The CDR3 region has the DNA TGTGCCAGCAGCCAGACAGGGGGCTATGAGCAGTTCTTC.

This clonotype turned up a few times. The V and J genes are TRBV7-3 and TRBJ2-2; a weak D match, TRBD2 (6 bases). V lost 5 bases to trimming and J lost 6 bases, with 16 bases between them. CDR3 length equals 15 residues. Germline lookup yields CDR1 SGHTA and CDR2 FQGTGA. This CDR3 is CASSQTRLSSGELFF. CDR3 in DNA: TGTGCCAGCAGCCAGACTAGGCTGAGCTCCGGGGAGCTGTTTTTT.

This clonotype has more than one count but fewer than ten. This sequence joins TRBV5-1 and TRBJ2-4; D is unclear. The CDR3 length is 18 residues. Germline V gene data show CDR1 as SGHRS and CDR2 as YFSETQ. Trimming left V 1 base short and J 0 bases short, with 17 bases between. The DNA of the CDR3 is TGCGCCAGCAGCTTGTGGGGTGTGGGGATTCCAGCCAAAAACATTCAGTACTTC. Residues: CASSLWGVGIPAKNIQYF.

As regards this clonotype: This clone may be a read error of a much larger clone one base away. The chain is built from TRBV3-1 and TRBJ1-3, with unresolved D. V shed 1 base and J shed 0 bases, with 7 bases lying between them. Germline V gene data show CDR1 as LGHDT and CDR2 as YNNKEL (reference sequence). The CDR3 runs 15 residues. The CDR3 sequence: CASSQASDSGNTIYF. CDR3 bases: TGTGCCAGCAGCCAAGCAAGTGACTCTGGAAACACCATATATTTT.

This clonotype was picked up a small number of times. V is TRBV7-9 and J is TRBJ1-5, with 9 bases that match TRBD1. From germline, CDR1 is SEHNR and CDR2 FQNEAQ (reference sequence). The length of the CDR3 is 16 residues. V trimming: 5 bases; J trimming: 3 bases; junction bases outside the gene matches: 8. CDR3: CASSKSGQGFNQPQHF. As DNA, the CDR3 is TGTGCCAGCAGCAAGTCCGGACAGGGGTTCAATCAGCCCCAGCATTTT.

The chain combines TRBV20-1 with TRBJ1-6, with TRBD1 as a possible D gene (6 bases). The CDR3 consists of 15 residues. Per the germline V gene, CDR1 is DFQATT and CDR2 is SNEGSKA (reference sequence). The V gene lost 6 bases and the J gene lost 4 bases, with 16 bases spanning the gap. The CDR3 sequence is CSALQGRVYNSPLHF. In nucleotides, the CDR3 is TGCAGTGCCCTACAGGGACGGGTTTATAATTCACCCCTCCACTTT.